Following are 17 T cell receptor beta chains from one sample sequenced in a study of CD8+ T cells in alopecia areata. Investigators isolated RNA and reverse transcribed it into cDNA to act as the sequencing template. Repertoires were generated with immunoSEQ multiplex PCR, while TCRdb's copy carries only in-frame clones and drops some. This sample has approximately 210,000 clones; roughly 60% occur once, and the top ten carry 1.3%. Treatment noted: oral pan-JAK inhibitor, 5-10 mg twice daily. The sequences come from CD4+ T cells sorted from blood, collected at week 49, from a patient treated with tofacitinib. These receptors all come from a human donor with alopecia areata.

This sequence joins TRBV6-1 and TRBJ1-4; D remains ambiguous. The CDR3 loop spans 12 amino acids. Germline V gene lookup returns CDR1 MNHNS and CDR2 SASEGT. V lost 5 bases to trimming and J lost 8 bases, with 9 bases between them. The CDR3 DNA follows: TGTGCCAGCAGTCTGCGGAGGGAAAAACTGTTTTTT. Translation gives CASSLRREKLFF.

V usage is TRBV7-9 and J usage is TRBJ2-2; 8 bases fit TRBD1. The CDR3 runs to 14 residues. The germline gives CDR1 SEHNR, CDR2 FQNEAQ (reference sequence). The CDR3 loop is CAWTGRPSTGELFF. The CDR3 coding sequence is TGTGCTTGGACAGGGAGGCCTAGCACCGGGGAGCTGTTTTTT.

The chain carries TRBV4-1 and TRBJ2-3; D possibly corresponds to TRBD2 (5 bases). This CDR3 is 15 amino acids long. In germline, CDR1 is MGHRA, CDR2 YSYEKL. V lost 5 bases to trimming and J lost 0 bases, with 12 bases between them. CDR3 sequence: CASSVRWTSTDTQYF. For the CDR3, the DNA is TGCGCCAGCAGCGTAAGGTGGACTAGCACAGATACGCAGTATTTT.

The gene calls are TRBV2 and TRBJ1-1; D may be TRBD1 (6 bases). The CDR3 is 15 residues long. V lost 7 bases, J lost 0 bases, and 15 bases lay in between. The V gene's germline CDR1 is SNHLY and CDR2 FYNNEI. CDR3 sequence reads: CASTRGGNLNTEAFF. Here the CDR3 DNA reads TGTGCCAGCACCCGTGGGGGCAACCTGAACACTGAAGCTTTCTTT.

This clone was seen a handful of times. The V gene is TRBV5-1, the J gene TRBJ2-1, with 8 nucleotides matching TRBD1. Germline CDR1 reads SGHRS; CDR2 reads YFSETQ. The CDR3 sequence is 15 residues long. V lost 0 bases, J lost 6 bases, and 5 bases stayed unmatched. CDR3: CASSLAAGGINEQFF. In nucleotides, the CDR3 is TGCGCCAGCAGCTTGGCCGCAGGGGGCATCAATGAGCAGTTCTTC.

V is TRBV19 and J is TRBJ1-5, with a weak D call TRBD1 (6 bases). Germline CDR1 and CDR2: LNHDA and SQIVND (reference sequence). V lost 9 bases and J 3 bases, leaving 12 bases between the germline ends. The CDR3 covers 13 residues. The CDR3 DNA reads TGTGCCAGCCAGACAGGACTCAATCAGCCCCAGCATTTT. This translates into CASQTGLNQPQHF.

This clone appeared a single time. This sequence joins TRBV5-1 and TRBJ2-7, with D unclear. V was pared by 0 bases and J by 3 bases, with 7 bases between. CDR1 SGHRS and CDR2 YFSETQ come from the germline V gene. The CDR3 totals 13 residues. This CDR3 is CASSLDTYYEQYF. The CDR3, as DNA: TGCGCCAGCAGCTTGGACACGTACTACGAGCAGTACTTC.

This clone was observed a few times. The chain is built from TRBV29-1 and TRBJ1-5, with 7 bases aligning to TRBD1. Germline CDR1 and CDR2: SQVTM and ANQGSEA. J gave up 2 bases and V 2 bases, and 0 bases lay outside the gene matches. The CDR3 is 13 amino acids. The CDR3 reads CSVEQGGNQPQHF. The CDR3 DNA reads as TGCAGCGTTGAACAGGGGGGCAATCAGCCCCAGCATTTT. Full variable domain (remainder filled in from reference TRBV29-1 and TRBJ1-5): SAVISQKPSRDICQRGTSLTIQCQVDSQVTMMFWYRQQPGQSLTLIATANQGSEATYESGFVIDKFPISRPNLTFSTLTVSNMSPEDSSIYLCSVEQGGNQPQHFGDGTRLSIL.

This clone was detected ten times or more. The rearrangement links TRBV14 to TRBJ2-7; tentatively, D is TRBD1 (5 bases). The CDR3 sequence is 14 residues long. The V and J ends lost 1 base and 6 bases respectively, with 13 bases between them. Germline-derived CDR1 and CDR2 are SGHDN and FVKESK. The CDR3 sequence: CASSQGVNQGEQYF. CDR3 in DNA: TGTGCCAGCAGCCAAGGGGTCAACCAGGGCGAGCAGTACTTC.

The chain employs TRBV6-5 and TRBJ1-1, with unresolved D. Per germline, CDR1 MNHEY and CDR2 SVGAGI. V was pared by 6 bases and J by 0 bases, with 5 bases between. The CDR3 consists of 12 residues. CDR3: CASRRLNTEAFF. As DNA, the CDR3 is TGTGCCAGCAGACGTCTGAACACTGAAGCTTTCTTT.

V is TRBV9 and J is TRBJ2-3; D is possibly TRBD2 (7 bases). The CDR3 is 14 amino acids. Trimming pared 10 bases from V and 4 bases from J, leaving 19 bases between. Germline values: CDR1 SGDLS, CDR2 YYNGEE. CDR3 loop: CASSLGGLPDTQYF. The DNA for the CDR3 is TGTGCCTCCTCCCTAGGGGGACTACCAGATACGCAGTATTTT.

V is TRBV9 and J is TRBJ1-4; D possibly corresponds to TRBD1 (6 bases). CDR1 and CDR2 from the germline V gene are SGDLS and YYNGEE. CDR3 length equals 14 residues. The germline V and J ends were trimmed by 3 bases and 4 bases, with 10 bases remaining between them. CDR3 coding DNA: TGTGCCAGCAGCGCAGGGGCTCGTAATGAAAAACTGTTTTTT. Translation gives CASSAGARNEKLFF.

V usage is TRBV4-3 and J usage is TRBJ2-3, with 8 bases aligning to TRBD2. The ends lost 8 bases at V and 3 bases at J; junction bases unmatched: 10. The CDR3 length is 15 residues. The V gene's germline CDR1 is LGHNA and CDR2 YSLEER. The CDR3 bases are TGCGCCAGCGCCCCGGGGGGGGGCCGGACAGATACGCAGTATTTT. Translation gives CASAPGGGRTDTQYF.

This clone was seen only once. The rearrangement uses TRBV2 and TRBJ2-7, with D tentatively TRBD1 (6 bases). V lost 6 bases and J lost 3, with 15 bases in between. The CDR3 is made up of 14 amino acids. The germline gives CDR1 SNHLY, CDR2 FYNNEI. The CDR3 coding sequence is TGTGCCAGCAGATTCACAGGGATGCACTACGAGCAGTACTTC. This translates into CASRFTGMHYEQYF.

CDR3 nucleotides: TGTGCCAGCAGTAGGGGGGGGCACGAGCAGTACTTC. Protein product: CASSRGGHEQYF. The chain combines TRBV2 with TRBJ2-7, with D maybe TRBD2 (7 bases). CDR1 SNHLY and CDR2 FYNNEI come from the germline V gene. V shed 5 bases and J shed 5 bases, with 10 bases lying between them. The CDR3 has 12 residues.

V is TRBV20-1 and J is TRBJ1-2, with 7 bases that match TRBD1. The junction had 8 bases not matched to a gene; V was cut back by 6 bases and J by 10 bases. Germline assignment: CDR1 DFQATT and CDR2 SNEGSKA (reference sequence). This CDR3 has 11 residues. In DNA, the CDR3 is TGCAGTGCAATTGGACAGGCACTCTACACCTTC. Its protein is CSAIGQALYTF.

The chain employs TRBV5-1 and TRBJ2-2; TRBD1 matches 9 bases. Germline V gene lookup returns CDR1 SGHRS and CDR2 YFSETQ. Germline trimming cut 9 bases from V and 4 bases from J; bases unmatched to any gene: 19. The CDR3 is 18 amino acids. The DNA of the CDR3 is TGCGCCACCGACCTCCTAAACAGGGGGCGTATTCGCACCGGGGAGCTGTTTTTT. Translation: CATDLLNRGRIRTGELFF.